This T cell receptor beta chain was profiled in a study of OX40 agonist ivuxolimab in advanced cancers. Study context: Ivuxolimab is an agonistic anti-OX40 (CD134) antibody, and patients were treated with it.

The CDR3 extends over 14 amino acids. V was trimmed by 3 bases and J by 1 base, leaving 7 bases between them. Germline V lookup: CDR1 SGHDT, CDR2 YYEEEE. General study results and limits: What antigens the expanded peripheral T cells recognized was never established. At doses 0.1 to 3.0 mg/kg, CD4+ and CD8+ clones expanded.

On this clone: Its antigen is undetermined.

TCRdb's copy holds only in-frame clones and misses some; the assay was immunoSEQ multiplex PCR. This table has under 15,000 clones, around 84% appearing once. V is TRBV5-6 and J is TRBJ2-2, with D uncertain. The sample was CD4+ or CD8+ T cells sorted from blood, taken in a trial of the OX40 agonist ivuxolimab. This receptor was obtained from an adult with an advanced solid tumor such as melanoma, head and neck, liver or kidney cancer. In DNA, the CDR3 is TGTGCCAGCAGCTGGACCAGGAACACCGGGGAGCTGTTTTTT. It is translated as CASSWTRNTGELFF.